The entry below describes one T cell receptor beta chain. Its antigen is currently not known. One base away there is no much larger clone; base qualities are not given. The entry originates in a study of control samples from healthy donors and cancer patients (dated by TCRdb to 2020 to 2022). Libraries came from the immunoSEQ multiplex PCR assay. TCRdb provides this immuneACCESS table in a form limited to in-frame rearrangements. Some clones are lacking; in checked studies, under half of them reflect an unresolved V gene, and why the rest are absent is not known. This sample lists around 77,000 clones; approximately 92% were detected once. The top ten hold approximately 6% of the sample. The CDR3, from cysteine to phenylalanine, totals 16 residues. This entry keeps only the CDR3 DNA: 48 bases, framed from base 1. The junction carries 13 bases between V and J, which are trimmed by 3 bases and 1 base respectively. The germline V gene (reference sequence) supplies CDR1 SEHNR and CDR2 FQNEAQ.

The clonotype comes from a woman between 55 and 75 years old in good health. Material: blood. The chain was built from TRBV7-9 and TRBJ2-1; the D segment could be TRBD1, given 5 matching bases. CDR3 reads: CASSFTFPGSYNEQFF. The sequenced DNA is TGTGCCAGCAGCTTTACATTCCCAGGGTCCTACAATGAGCAGTTCTTC.